The clone carrying this TCR beta chain occurred many times. Its antigen remains unidentified. Time point denoted: longitudinal time-point 1 (baseline). The source of the sample is a study of neurological immune-mediated disorders. TCRdb independently ran MiXCR on the 5' RACE reads; one entry per CDR3 protein. This sample has 40,000 or so distinct CDR3 sequences, with around 2.9% found just once. V lost 0 bases and J lost 8; bases outside the gene matches: 5. CDR1 is SGHRS, CDR2 YFSETQ, per germline. The length of the CDR3 is 14 residues. Study-level results: The multiple sclerosis repertoire cluster had no clinical or MRI correlate. Multiple sclerosis, the disease with the least TCR clonal expansion, fell below healthy controls, whereas HTLV-1-associated myelopathy showed the most. Expanded clones shared no CDR3 amino acid sequences across subjects, suggesting private repertoires in all groups.

The source material was PBMCs. This clonotype was obtained from a woman aged 55-69 years with multiple sclerosis. The gene calls are TRBV5-1 and TRBJ1-2; TRBD1 matches at 9 bases. CDR3 residues: CASSLGTGAIGYTF. DNA for the CDR3: TGCGCCAGCAGCTTGGGGACAGGGGCAATCGGCTACACCTTC.